This T cell receptor beta chain originates from a study of T cell responses to AZD1222 COVID-19 vaccine. V lost 7 bases to trimming and J lost 4 bases, with 5 bases between them. The germline gives CDR1 LGHNT, CDR2 FRNRAP. The CDR3 length is 12 residues. A word on this clone: Antigen specificity is unknown.

Points from the study as a whole: As reported, nearly half of all spike-specific TCRs target variant regions that are unmutated. Donors were chiefly white British, with a greater number of females, and clonal diversity was perhaps underestimated. Compared with day 0, the breadth and depth of the Spike-specific TCR repertoire rose significantly after two doses of AZD1222.

TCRdb keeps only in-frame clones here, not all; method: immunoSEQ multiplex PCR. The data hold 120,000 or so clones, with around 89% observed a single time. Sequenced material: peripheral blood, taken on day 0 of MenACWY control vaccination. The chain joins TRBV12-5 to TRBJ2-6; no clear D. The receptor comes from an adult in good health. CDR3 protein: CASASGANVLTF. The CDR3 nucleotides read TGTGCTAGTGCTTCCGGGGCCAACGTCCTGACTTTC.